This TCR beta chain came from a study of cytomegalovirus exposure and HLA in healthy donors. Study results and limitations: Presence/absence analyses assumed roughly uniform sequencing depth across donors. Rarity held for most TCR sequences, but there were some public TCRs that occurred in many donors.

Germline V gene sequence: CDR1 MGHDK, CDR2 SYGVNS. The CDR3 totals 15 residues. V dropped 7 bases and J dropped 1; count of bases not matched to a gene: 8. Comment on this clone: The target antigen is unknown.

PCR was performed using 60 Vbeta and 13 Jbeta primers. Assay: immunoSEQ multiplex PCR; the TCRdb copy retains only in-frame clones and omits some. The sample comprises under 200,000 clones, roughly four fifths of which are singletons, and 2% to 3% rests with the top ten. The TCR was taken from a female donor in good health and CMV-seronegative. The sequencing input was PBMCs. This sequence joins TRBV25-1 and TRBJ1-2, with 8 bases matching TRBD1. The CDR3 bases are TGTGCCAGCAACCCTACACAGGGGGGTAACTATGGCTACACCTTC. This sequence encodes CASNPTQGGNYGYTF.